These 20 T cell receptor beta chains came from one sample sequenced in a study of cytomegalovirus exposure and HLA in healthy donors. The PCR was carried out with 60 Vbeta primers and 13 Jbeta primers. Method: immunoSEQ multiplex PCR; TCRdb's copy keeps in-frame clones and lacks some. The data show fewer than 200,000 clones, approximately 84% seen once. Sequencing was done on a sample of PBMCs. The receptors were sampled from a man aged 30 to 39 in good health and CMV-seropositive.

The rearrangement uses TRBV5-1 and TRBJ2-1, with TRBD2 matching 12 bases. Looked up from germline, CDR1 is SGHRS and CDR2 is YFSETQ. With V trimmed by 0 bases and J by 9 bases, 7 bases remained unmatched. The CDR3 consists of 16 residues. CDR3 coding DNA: TGCGCCAGCAGCTTGGAGCCTAGCGGGAGGGCCGGTGAGCAGTTCTTC. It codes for CASSLEPSGRAGEQFF.

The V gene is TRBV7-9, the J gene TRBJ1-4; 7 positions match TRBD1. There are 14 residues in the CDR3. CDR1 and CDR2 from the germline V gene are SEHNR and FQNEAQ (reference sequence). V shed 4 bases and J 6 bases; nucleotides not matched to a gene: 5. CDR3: CASSSGTVDEKLFF. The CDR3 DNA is TGTGCCAGCAGCTCCGGGACAGTAGATGAAAAACTGTTTTTT.

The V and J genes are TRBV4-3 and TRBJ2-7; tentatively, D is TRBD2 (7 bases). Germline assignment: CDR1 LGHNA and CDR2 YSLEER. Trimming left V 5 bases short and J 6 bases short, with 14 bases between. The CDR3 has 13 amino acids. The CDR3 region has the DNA TGCGCCAGCAGCTCCTTGGGAGGGGGCGAGCAGTACTTC. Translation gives CASSSLGGGEQYF.

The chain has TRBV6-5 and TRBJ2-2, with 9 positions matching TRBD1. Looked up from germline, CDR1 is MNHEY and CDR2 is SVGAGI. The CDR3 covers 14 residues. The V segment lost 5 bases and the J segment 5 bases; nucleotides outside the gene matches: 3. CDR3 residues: CASSPGQGTGELFF. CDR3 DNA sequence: TGTGCCAGCAGTCCGGGACAGGGAACCGGGGAGCTGTTTTTT.

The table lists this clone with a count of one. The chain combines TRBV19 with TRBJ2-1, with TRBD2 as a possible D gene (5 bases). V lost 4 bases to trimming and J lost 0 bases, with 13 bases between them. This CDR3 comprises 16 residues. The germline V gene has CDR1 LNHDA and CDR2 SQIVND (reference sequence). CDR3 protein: CASSSARAHSYNEQFF. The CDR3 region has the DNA TGTGCCAGTAGTAGTGCGAGGGCCCACTCCTACAATGAGCAGTTCTTC.

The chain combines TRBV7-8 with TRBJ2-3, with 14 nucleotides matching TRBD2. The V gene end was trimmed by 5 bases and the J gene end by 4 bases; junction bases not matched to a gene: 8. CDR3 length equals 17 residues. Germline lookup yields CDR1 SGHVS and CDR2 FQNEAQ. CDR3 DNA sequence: TGTGCCAGCAGCCCAGGGACTAGCGGGAGTTGGGCAGATACGCAGTATTTT. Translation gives CASSPGTSGSWADTQYF.

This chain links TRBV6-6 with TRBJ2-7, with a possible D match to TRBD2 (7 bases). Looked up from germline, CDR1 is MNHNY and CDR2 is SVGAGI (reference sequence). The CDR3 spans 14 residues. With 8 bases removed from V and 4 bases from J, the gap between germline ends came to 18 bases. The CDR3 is CASSLQGGSYEQYV. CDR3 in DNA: TGTGCCAGCTCGTTACAGGGAGGGAGTTACGAGCAGTACGTC.

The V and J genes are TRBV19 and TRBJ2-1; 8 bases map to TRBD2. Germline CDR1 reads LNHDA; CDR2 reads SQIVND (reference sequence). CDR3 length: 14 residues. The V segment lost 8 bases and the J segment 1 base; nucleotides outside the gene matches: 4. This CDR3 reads CASQGGRSYNEQFF. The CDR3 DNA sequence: TGTGCCAGTCAGGGCGGGAGGTCCTACAATGAGCAGTTCTTC.

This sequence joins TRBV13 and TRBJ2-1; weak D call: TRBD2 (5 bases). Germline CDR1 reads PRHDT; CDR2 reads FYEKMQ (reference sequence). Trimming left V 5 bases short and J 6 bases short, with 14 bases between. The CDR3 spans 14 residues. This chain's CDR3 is CASSPPSRGNEQFF. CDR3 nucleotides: TGTGCCAGCAGCCCCCCTTCACGGGGCAATGAGCAGTTCTTC.

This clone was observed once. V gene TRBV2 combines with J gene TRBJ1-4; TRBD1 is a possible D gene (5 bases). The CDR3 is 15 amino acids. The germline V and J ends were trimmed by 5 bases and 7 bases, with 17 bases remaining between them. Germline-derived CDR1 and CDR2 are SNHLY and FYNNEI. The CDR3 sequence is CASSPGRREAEKLFF. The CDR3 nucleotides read TGTGCCAGCAGTCCGGGACGGCGGGAAGCTGAAAAACTGTTTTTT.

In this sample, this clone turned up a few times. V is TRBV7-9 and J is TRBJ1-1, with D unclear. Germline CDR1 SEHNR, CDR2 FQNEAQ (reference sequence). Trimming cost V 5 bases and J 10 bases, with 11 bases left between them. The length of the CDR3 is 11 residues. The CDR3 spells CASSVTEGAFF. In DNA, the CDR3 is TGTGCCAGCAGCGTAACGGAGGGAGCTTTCTTT.

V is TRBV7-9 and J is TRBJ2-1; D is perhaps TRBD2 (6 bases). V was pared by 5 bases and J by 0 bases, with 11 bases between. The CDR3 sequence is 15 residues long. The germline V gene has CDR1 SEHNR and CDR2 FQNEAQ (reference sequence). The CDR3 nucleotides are TGTGCCAGCAGCCCCGTCGGGAGCTCCTACAATGAGCAGTTCTTC. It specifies CASSPVGSSYNEQFF.

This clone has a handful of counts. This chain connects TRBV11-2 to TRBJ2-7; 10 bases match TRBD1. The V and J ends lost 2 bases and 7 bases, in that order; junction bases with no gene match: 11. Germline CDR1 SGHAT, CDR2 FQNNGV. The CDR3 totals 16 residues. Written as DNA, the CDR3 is TGTGCCAGCAGCTTAAGGGCCCTCCGGGACAGGGGAGAGCAGTACTTC. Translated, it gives CASSLRALRDRGEQYF.

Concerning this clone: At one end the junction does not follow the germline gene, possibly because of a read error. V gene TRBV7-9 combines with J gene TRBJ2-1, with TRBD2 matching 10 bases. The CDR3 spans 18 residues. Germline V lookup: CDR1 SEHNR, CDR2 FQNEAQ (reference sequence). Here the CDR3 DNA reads TGTTCCAGCAGCTTAGAACCTCAGCGGGAGGGCCCCAACAATGAGCAGTTCTTC. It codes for CSSSLEPQREGPNNEQFF.

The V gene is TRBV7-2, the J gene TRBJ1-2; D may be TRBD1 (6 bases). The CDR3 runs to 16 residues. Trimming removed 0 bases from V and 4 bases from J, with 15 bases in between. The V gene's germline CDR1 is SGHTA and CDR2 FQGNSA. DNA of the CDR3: TGTGCCAGCAGCTTAGCGCTCGGACAGTGGGGCTATGGCTACACCTTC. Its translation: CASSLALGQWGYGYTF.

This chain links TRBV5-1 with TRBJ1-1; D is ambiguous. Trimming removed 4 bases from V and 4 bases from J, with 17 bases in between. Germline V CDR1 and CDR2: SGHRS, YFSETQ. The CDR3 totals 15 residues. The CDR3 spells CASSKSPLGSTEAFF. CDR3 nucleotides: TGCGCCAGCAGCAAAAGCCCATTAGGGAGCACTGAAGCTTTCTTT.

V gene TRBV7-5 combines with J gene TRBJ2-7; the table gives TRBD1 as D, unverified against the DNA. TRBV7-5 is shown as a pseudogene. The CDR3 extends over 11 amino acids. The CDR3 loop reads CVRSLQGEQYV. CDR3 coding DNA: TGTGTCAGAAGCTTGCAGGGGGAGCAGTACGTC.

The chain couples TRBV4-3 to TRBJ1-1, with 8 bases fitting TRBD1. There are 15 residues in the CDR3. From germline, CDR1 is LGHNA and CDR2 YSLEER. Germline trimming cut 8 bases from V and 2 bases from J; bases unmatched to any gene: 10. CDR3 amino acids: CASRIQGAGNTEAFF. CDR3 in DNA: TGCGCCAGCCGAATCCAGGGGGCCGGTAACACTGAAGCTTTCTTT.

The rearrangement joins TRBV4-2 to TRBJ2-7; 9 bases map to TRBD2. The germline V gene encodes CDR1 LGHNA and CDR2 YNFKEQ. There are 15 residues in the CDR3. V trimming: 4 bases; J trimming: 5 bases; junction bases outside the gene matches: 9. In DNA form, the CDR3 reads TGTGCCAGCAGCCCTGAGGGGAGACTAGCGGACGAGCAGTACTTC. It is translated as CASSPEGRLADEQYF.

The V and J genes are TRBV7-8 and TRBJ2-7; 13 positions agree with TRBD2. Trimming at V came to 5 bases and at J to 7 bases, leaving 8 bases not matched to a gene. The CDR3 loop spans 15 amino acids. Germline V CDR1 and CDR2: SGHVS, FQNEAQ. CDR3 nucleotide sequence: TGTGCCAGCAGCCCCTGGACTAGCGGGAGTTCGGAGCAGTACTTC. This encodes CASSPWTSGSSEQYF.